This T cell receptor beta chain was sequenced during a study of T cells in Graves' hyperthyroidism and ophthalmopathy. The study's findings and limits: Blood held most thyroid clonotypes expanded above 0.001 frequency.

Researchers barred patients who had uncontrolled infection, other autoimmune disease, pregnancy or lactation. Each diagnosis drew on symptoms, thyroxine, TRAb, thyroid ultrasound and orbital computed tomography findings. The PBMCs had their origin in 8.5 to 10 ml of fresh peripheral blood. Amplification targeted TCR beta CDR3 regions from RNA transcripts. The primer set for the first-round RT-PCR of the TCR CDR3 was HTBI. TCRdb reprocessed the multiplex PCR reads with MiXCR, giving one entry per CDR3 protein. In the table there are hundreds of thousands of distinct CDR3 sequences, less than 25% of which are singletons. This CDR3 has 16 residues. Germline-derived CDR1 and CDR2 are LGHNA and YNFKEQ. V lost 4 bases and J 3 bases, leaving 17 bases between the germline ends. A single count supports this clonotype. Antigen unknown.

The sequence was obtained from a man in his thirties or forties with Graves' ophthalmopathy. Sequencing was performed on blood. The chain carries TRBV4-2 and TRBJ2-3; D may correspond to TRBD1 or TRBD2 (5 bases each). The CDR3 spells CASSPRQGTVTDTQYF. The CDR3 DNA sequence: TGTGCCAGCAGCCCCCGGCAAGGGACGGTGACAGATACGCAGTATTTT.